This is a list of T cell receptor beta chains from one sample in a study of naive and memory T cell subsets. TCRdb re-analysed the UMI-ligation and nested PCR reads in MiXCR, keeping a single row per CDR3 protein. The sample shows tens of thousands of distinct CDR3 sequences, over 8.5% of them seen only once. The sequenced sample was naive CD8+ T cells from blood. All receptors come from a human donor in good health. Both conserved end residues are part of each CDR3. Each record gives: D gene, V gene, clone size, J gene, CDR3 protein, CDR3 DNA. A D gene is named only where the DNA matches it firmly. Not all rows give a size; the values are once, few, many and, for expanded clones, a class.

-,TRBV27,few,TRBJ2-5,CASSLGQAQETQYF,TGTGCCAGCAGTTTGGGTCAGGCACAAGAGACCCAGTACTTC
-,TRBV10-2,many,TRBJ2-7,CASSDIYGQSYEQYF,TGCGCCAGCAGTGACATCTACGGACAGTCCTACGAGCAGTACTTC
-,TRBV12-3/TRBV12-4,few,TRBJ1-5,CASSSAYSSKPQHF,TGTGCCAGCAGTTCCGCATACTCGTCGAAGCCCCAGCATTTT
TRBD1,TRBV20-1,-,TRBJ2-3,CSATDTDRAYTDTQYF,TGCAGTGCTACAGATACAGACAGGGCCTACACAGATACGCAGTATTTT
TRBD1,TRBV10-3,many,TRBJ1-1,CAISSFSRDRANTEAFF,TGTGCCATCAGTTCTTTCTCCCGGGACAGGGCGAACACTGAAGCTTTCTTT
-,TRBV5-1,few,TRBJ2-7,CASSLEAMGSYEQYF,TGCGCCAGCAGCTTGGAGGCTATGGGGTCCTACGAGCAGTACTTC
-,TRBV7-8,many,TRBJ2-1,CASSSQVDYNEQFF,TGTGCCAGCAGCTCACAGGTCGACTACAATGAGCAGTTCTTC
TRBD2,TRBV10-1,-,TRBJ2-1,CASSDPSGMVEQFF,TGCGCCAGCAGTGACCCTAGCGGGATGGTTGAGCAGTTCTTC
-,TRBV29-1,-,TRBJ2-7,CSVGWDPEQYF,TGCAGCGTTGGTTGGGATCCCGAGCAGTACTTC
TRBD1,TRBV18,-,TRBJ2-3,CASSPKDRGTDTQYF,TGTGCCAGCTCACCGAAGGACAGGGGGACAGATACGCAGTATTTT
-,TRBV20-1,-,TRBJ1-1,CSERRGPNTEAFF,TGCAGTGAAAGGAGGGGCCCGAACACTGAAGCTTTCTTT
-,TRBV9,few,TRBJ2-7,CASSVATTGDEQYF,TGTGCCAGCAGCGTAGCTACCACGGGGGACGAGCAGTACTTC
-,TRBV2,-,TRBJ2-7,CASSELQFSHEQYF,TGTGCCAGCAGTGAATTGCAGTTTTCGCACGAGCAGTACTTC
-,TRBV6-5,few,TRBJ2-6,CASSSLTVSGANVLTF,TGTGCCAGCAGTTCGCTGACAGTCTCTGGGGCCAACGTCCTGACTTTC
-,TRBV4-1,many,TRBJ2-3,CASSQDSLQGGDTQYF,TGCGCCAGCAGCCAAGATTCGTTGCAGGGTGGAGATACGCAGTATTTT
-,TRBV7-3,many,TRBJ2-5,CASRGAGSQETQYF,TGTGCCAGCAGGGGAGCAGGCAGCCAAGAGACCCAGTACTTC
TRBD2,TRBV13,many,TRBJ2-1,CASSGGSSYNEQFF,TGTGCCAGCAGTGGCGGGAGCTCCTACAATGAGCAGTTCTTC
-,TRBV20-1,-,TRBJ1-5,CSAETGISNQPQHF,TGCAGTGCTGAGACCGGAATTAGCAATCAGCCCCAGCATTTT
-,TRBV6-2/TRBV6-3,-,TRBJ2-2,CASSFTRGAGELFF,TGTGCCAGCAGTTTTACCAGGGGCGCCGGGGAGCTGTTTTTT
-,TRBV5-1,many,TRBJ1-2,CASSFNRAGYTF,TGCGCCAGCAGCTTTAACAGGGCTGGCTACACCTTC
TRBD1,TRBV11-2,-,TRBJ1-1,CASSLDTGEPFSTEAFF,TGTGCCAGCAGCTTAGATACAGGGGAACCCTTTAGCACTGAAGCTTTCTTT
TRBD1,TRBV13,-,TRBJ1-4,CASSSGQATNEKLFF,TGTGCCAGCAGCTCCGGACAGGCAACTAATGAAAAACTGTTTTTT
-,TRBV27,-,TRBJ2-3,CASRNGRLPENPTDTQYF,TGTGCCAGCAGGAACGGAAGACTACCTGAAAACCCCACAGATACGCAGTATTTT
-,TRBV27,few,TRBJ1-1,CASSLQSENTEAFF,TGTGCCAGCAGTTTACAGTCGGAGAACACTGAAGCTTTCTTT
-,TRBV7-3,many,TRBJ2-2,CASSPARTGELFF,TGTGCCAGCAGCCCCGCCCGTACCGGGGAGCTGTTTTTT
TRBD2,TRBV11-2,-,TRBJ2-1,CASSSLNPEREGIYEQFF,TGTGCCAGCAGCTCCCTTAATCCCGAGCGGGAGGGAATATATGAGCAGTTCTTC
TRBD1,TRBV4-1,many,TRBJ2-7,CASSQGTGTYEQYF,TGCGCCAGCAGCCAAGGGACAGGGACGTACGAGCAGTACTTC
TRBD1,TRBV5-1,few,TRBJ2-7,CASSVGTGAYEQYF,TGCGCCAGCAGCGTCGGGACAGGGGCATACGAGCAGTACTTC
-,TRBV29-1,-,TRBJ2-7,CSVAGTQVYEQYF,TGCAGCGTCGCCGGGACACAGGTCTACGAGCAGTACTTC
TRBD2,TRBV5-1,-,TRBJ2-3,CASSLALAGGSDTQYF,TGCGCCAGCAGCTTGGCCCTCGCGGGAGGGTCAGATACGCAGTATTTT
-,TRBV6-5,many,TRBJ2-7,CASSYLRDTDSYEQYF,TGTGCCAGCAGTTACCTCCGGGACACCGATTCCTACGAGCAGTACTTC
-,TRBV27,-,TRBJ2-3,CASSFRVDILGGTDTQYF,TGTGCCAGCAGTTTTCGAGTGGACATTTTAGGGGGCACAGATACGCAGTATTTT
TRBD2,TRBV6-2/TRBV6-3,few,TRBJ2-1,CASSSREIPHNEQFF,TGTGCCAGCAGTTCGCGGGAGATCCCCCACAATGAGCAGTTCTTC
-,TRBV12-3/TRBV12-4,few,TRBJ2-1,CASSLGVYGGEQFF,TGTGCCAGCAGTTTGGGAGTCTACGGGGGTGAGCAGTTCTTC
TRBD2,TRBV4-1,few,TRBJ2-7,CASSQDWLAGGFSYEQYF,TGCGCCAGCAGCCAAGACTGGCTAGCGGGAGGGTTCTCCTACGAGCAGTACTTC
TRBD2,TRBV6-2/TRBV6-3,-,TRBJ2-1,CASSYLGLAGDEQFF,TGTGCCAGCAGTTACTTAGGACTAGCGGGGGATGAGCAGTTCTTC
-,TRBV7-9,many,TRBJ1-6,CASRQSSYNSPLHF,TGTGCCAGCAGGCAGAGCTCCTATAATTCACCCCTCCACTTT
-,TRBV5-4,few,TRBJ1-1,CASSLVGVRAFF,TGTGCCAGCAGCTTGGTCGGGGTGCGGGCTTTCTTT
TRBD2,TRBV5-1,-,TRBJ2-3,CASSMELAGSIDTQYF,TGCGCCAGCAGCATGGAACTAGCGGGATCGATAGATACGCAGTATTTT
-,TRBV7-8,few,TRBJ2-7,CASSLSGGQYF,TGTGCCAGCAGCTTATCTGGGGGGCAGTACTTC
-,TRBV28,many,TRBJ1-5,CASSYTSRSNQPQHF,TGTGCCAGCAGTTATACCAGCCGTAGCAATCAGCCCCAGCATTTT
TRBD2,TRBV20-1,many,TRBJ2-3,CSAGGLRRTDTQYF,TGCAGTGCCGGGGGACTACGACGCACAGATACGCAGTATTTT
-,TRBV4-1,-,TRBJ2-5,CASSQSPGQETQYF,TGCGCCAGCAGCCAATCTCCAGGTCAAGAGACCCAGTACTTC
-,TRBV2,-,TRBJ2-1,CAGRVSSADPKLYNEQFF,TGTGCCGGCAGGGTTTCTAGCGCCGACCCTAAACTTTACAATGAGCAGTTCTTC
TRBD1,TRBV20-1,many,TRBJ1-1,CSANVPGQGGTEAFF,TGCAGTGCTAACGTCCCGGGACAGGGCGGGACTGAAGCTTTCTTT
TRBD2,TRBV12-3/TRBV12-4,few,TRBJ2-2,CASSLVAGGAGELFF,TGTGCCAGCAGTTTGGTCGCGGGAGGGGCCGGGGAGCTGTTTTTT
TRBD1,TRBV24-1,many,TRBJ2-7,CATSSNRDRGNEQYF,TGTGCCACCTCCTCAAACCGGGACAGGGGGAACGAGCAGTACTTC